A selection of T cell receptor beta chains follows, all from one sample in a study of prognosis after radiotherapy for stage I lung cancer. TCRdb reprocessed the multiplex PCR reads via MiXCR and lists one record per CDR3 protein. This table holds nearly 25,000 distinct CDR3 sequences, under 40% found once. This specimen consisted of PBMCs, obtained before or after stereotactic body radiation therapy (not recorded which). The receptors come from a donor over 45 with non-small cell lung cancer. CDR3s include the opening cysteine and the closing phenylalanine or tryptophan. Each record gives: J gene, clone size, V gene, D gene, CDR3 DNA, CDR3 protein. A D gene is named only where the DNA matches it firmly. Expanded clones get a size class; other rows say once, few or many, or leave the size out.

>TRBJ2-7|many|TRBV20-1|TRBD2
TGCAGTGCTAGAATGCCTAGCGGGAGCTCCTACGAGCAGTACTTC
CSARMPSGSSYEQYF
>TRBJ2-2|many|TRBV11-2|.
TGTGCCAGCACCCAAGGGAGCCACACCGGGGAGCTGTTTTTT
CASTQGSHTGELFF
>TRBJ2-3|medium-sized|TRBV6-2/TRBV6-3|TRBD2
TGTGCCAGCAGCAGCGGGAGGACCACAGATACGCAGTATTTT
CASSSGRTTDTQYF
>TRBJ2-5|many|TRBV15|.
TGTGCCACCAGCAGGGTAGCAGGACAAGAGACCCAGTACTTC
CATSRVAGQETQYF
>TRBJ2-3|.|TRBV18|TRBD2
TGTGCCAGCTCGAGACTAGCCGACATCACAGATACGCAGTATTTT
CASSRLADITDTQYF
>TRBJ2-5|.|TRBV7-9|.
TGTGCCAGCAGCTTATTAAAGGTGGGGTACGGCCAAGAGACCCAGTACTTC
CASSLLKVGYGQETQYF
>TRBJ2-2|.|TRBV5-1|.
TGCGCCAGCAGCTTCGGTTCTACAGTCACCGGGGAGCTGTTTTTT
CASSFGSTVTGELFF
>TRBJ2-7|many|TRBV15|TRBD2
TGTGCCACCAGCAGTTCACTAGCGGGCAACTCCTACGAGCAGTACTTC
CATSSSLAGNSYEQYF
>TRBJ2-3|many|TRBV28|.
TGTGCCAGCAGTTTCGCCGGTATTTACTCCCTCACAGATACGCAGTATTTT
CASSFAGIYSLTDTQYF
>TRBJ2-7|.|TRBV7-2|.
TGTGCCAGCAGCTTAGGGGTTGGGGCAGGAGCCTACGAGCAGTACTTC
CASSLGVGAGAYEQYF
>TRBJ1-3|many|TRBV30|TRBD1
TGTGCCTGGAGTGTACCCCTGGGACAGACCACCGGGGGAAACACCATATATTTT
CAWSVPLGQTTGGNTIYF
>TRBJ2-1|many|TRBV7-2|.
TGTGCCAGCAGCTTAGCCCTAGCGAGGTCCTACAATGAGCAGTTCTTC
CASSLALARSYNEQFF
>TRBJ1-4|many|TRBV7-2|.
TGTGCCAGCAGCCGCACAGGGTGGGGTGAAAAACTGTTTTTT
CASSRTGWGEKLFF
>TRBJ1-2|many|TRBV28|.
TGTGCCAGCAGTTTGCAGGGGTATGGCTACACCTTC
CASSLQGYGYTF
>TRBJ2-1|.|TRBV20-1|.
TGCAGTGCTAGGAGACAGGACCGGGTCAACGACAATGAGCAGTCCTTC
CSARRQDRVNDNEQSF
>TRBJ1-6|.|TRBV7-9|TRBD1
TGTGCCAGCGTCCAGACAGGGAGTGATAATTCACCCCTCCACTTT
CASVQTGSDNSPLHF
>TRBJ2-3|many|TRBV4-2|TRBD2
TGTGCCAGCAGCCAGGGACTAGCGGGAGGGCCTCGCACAGATACGCAGTATTTT
CASSQGLAGGPRTDTQYF
>TRBJ2-5|many|TRBV20-1|.
TGCAGTGCTCATTACCGGGTACAAGAGACCCAGTACTTC
CSAHYRVQETQYF
>TRBJ2-5|.|TRBV12-5|TRBD1
TGTGCTAGTGTTTTCGGGGACAGGGTGGGGGAGACCCAGTACTTC
CASVFGDRVGETQYF
>TRBJ2-7|many|TRBV28|TRBD1
TGTGCCAGCAGTCCCCCTCTGACAGGGGGAAAGTACGAGCAGTACTTC
CASSPPLTGGKYEQYF
>TRBJ1-4|many|TRBV2|TRBD1
TGTGCCAGCAGTCCCGGCCGGACAGGGGGCTATAATGAAAAACTGTTTTTT
CASSPGRTGGYNEKLFF
>TRBJ2-2|.|TRBV6-1|TRBD2
TGTGCCAGCAATCTGGCGGGAGGATCCACCGGGGAGCTGTTTTTT
CASNLAGGSTGELFF
>TRBJ1-6|.|TRBV28|TRBD1
TGTGCCAGCAGCCGGATTGACAGGGGAAATTCACCCCTCCACTTT
CASSRIDRGNSPLHF
>TRBJ2-5|many|TRBV10-2|.
TGCGCCAGCAAGGACCCCCAAGAGACCCAGTACTTC
CASKDPQETQYF
>TRBJ2-1|many|TRBV28|TRBD1
TGTGCCAGCAGTTCAGCCCTCGGACAGGGATTGATTTTGGAAGAGCAGTTCTTC
CASSSALGQGLILEEQFF
>TRBJ2-7|many|TRBV20-1|.
TGCAGTGCTTTCACACGATACTACGAGCAGTACTTC
CSAFTRYYEQYF
>TRBJ2-3|once|TRBV28|.
TGTGCCAGCAGTCTCGCCGTGGATACGCAGTATTTT
CASSLAVDTQYF
>TRBJ1-5|many|TRBV20-1|TRBD1
TGCAGTGCTAGTTTGGCGACAGGGAGATTATGGAGCAATCAGCCCCAGCATTTT
CSASLATGRLWSNQPQHF
>TRBJ1-1|many|TRBV4-3|.
TGCGCCAGCAGCCAGGGGTTGAACATTGAAGCTTTCTTT
CASSQGLNIEAFF
>TRBJ1-3|.|TRBV12-3/TRBV12-4|TRBD1
TGTGCCAGCAGGGGACAGGCTAAGTGGATTTCTGGAAACACCATATATTTT
CASRGQAKWISGNTIYF
>TRBJ2-1|many|TRBV6-1|TRBD2
TGTGCCAGCAGGTATCTCTGGCGGGGGAGCTCCTACAATGAGCAGTTCTTC
CASRYLWRGSSYNEQFF
>TRBJ2-3|.|TRBV7-2|.
TGTGCCAGCAGCTTAAGGCGGAGGGGCACAGATACGCAGTATTTT
CASSLRRRGTDTQYF
>TRBJ1-4|.|TRBV6-1|TRBD1
TGTGCCAGCAGTCCGGCCGAGACAGGGGCTGAAAAACTGTTTTTT
CASSPAETGAEKLFF
>TRBJ1-2|.|TRBV7-8|.
TGTGCCAGCAGCCCCCTGGAGACAGTTCTCGGCTACACCTTC
CASSPLETVLGYTF
>TRBJ2-5|.|TRBV5-5|.
TGTGCCAGCAGCTCGCAGACGGAGACCCAGTACTTC
CASSSQTETQYF
>TRBJ2-1|.|TRBV12-3/TRBV12-4|.
TGTGCCAGCAGTTTTGCGGATGAGCAGTTCTTC
CASSFADEQFF